The T cell receptor (beta chain) under discussion was sequenced for a study of blood T cell repertoires in COVID-19. Overall study: The United States, Italy and Spain supplied acute and convalescent COVID-19 samples. Sources were T cells, B-cell-depleted T cells, or PBMCs; the material itself was cDNA or gDNA.

Per the original methods: For nucleated cells, counts were estimated from reference gene primer amplification. Assay: immunoSEQ multiplex PCR; the TCRdb copy retains only in-frame clones and omits some. Clone size and V and J calls were adopted from that table, with D and trimming inferred from the DNA. The data hold approximately 110,000 clones, with over 65% observed a single time. The TCR sequence derives from a human donor with acute or convalescent COVID-19. The donor label of this sample is uncertain. Specimen: peripheral blood.

The CDR3 loop reads CASSLRGQGAGEQYF. Written as DNA, the CDR3 is TGCGCCAGCAGCTTGCGAGGGCAGGGGGCCGGGGAGCAGTACTTC. The genes are TRBV5-1 and TRBJ2-7, with 8 bases fitting TRBD1. This CDR3 contains 15 residues. Germline V lookup: CDR1 SGHRS, CDR2 YFSETQ. With V trimmed by 1 base and J by 7 bases, 10 bases remained unmatched.